This T cell receptor (beta chain) derives from a study of OX40 agonist ivuxolimab in advanced cancers. Whole-study results and caveats: Expanded clones were, on average, more numerous in CD8+ T cells than in CD4+. At doses 0.1 to 3.0 mg/kg, CD4+ and CD8+ clones expanded.

Peripheral blood came from all dose cohorts at three timepoints. Germline-derived CDR1 and CDR2 are LNHDA and SQIVND (reference sequence). Trimming removed 3 bases from V and 0 bases from J, with 15 bases in between. This CDR3 region has 17 residues. Comment on this clone: Its target is not known.

Clones were read by immunoSEQ multiplex PCR, and TCRdb kept only the in-frame ones, dropping some. Altogether about 24,000 clones are present, just over 85% being singletons, with the ten largest covering roughly two fifths. The chain employs TRBV19 and TRBJ2-1; a weak D match, TRBD2 (5 bases). This clonotype was obtained from an adult with an advanced solid tumor such as melanoma, head and neck, liver or kidney cancer. This specimen was CD4+ or CD8+ T cells sorted from blood, taken in a trial of the OX40 agonist ivuxolimab. This CDR3 is CASSIALAGSSYNEQFF. The CDR3, as DNA: TGTGCCAGTAGTATCGCTCTAGCAGGAAGCTCCTACAATGAGCAGTTCTTC.